This T cell receptor beta chain is drawn from a study of response to subunit inactivated influenza vaccine. Whole-study findings and limits: Seasonal influenza vaccination, on each occasion, was suggested by the authors to recruit few new T cells.

TCRdb reanalysed the RT-PCR reads using MiXCR and keeps one entry per CDR3 protein. The data contain roughly 500,000 distinct CDR3 sequences, about 25% of them seen just once; the ten biggest clones take up around 1.8%. In regard to this clonotype: Its antigen is not identified.

V lost 6 bases and J 1 base, leaving 9 bases between the germline ends. The germline V gene encodes CDR1 DFQATT and CDR2 SNEGSKA (reference sequence). The CDR3 has 12 amino acids. This chain uses TRBV20-1 with TRBJ2-5; D is unresolved. This sample comprised CD4+ T cells sorted from PBMCs, obtained 5 to 6 days after vaccination. The sequence came from a man in his fifties who received an inactivated influenza vaccine. CDR3 sequence (DNA): TGCAGTGCCGTGGTCAGCCAAGAGACCCAGTACTTC. Translation: CSAVVSQETQYF.